Below are 25 T cell receptor beta chains sequenced from a single sample in a study of cytomegalovirus exposure and HLA in healthy donors. TCRdb's table, derived via immunoSEQ multiplex PCR, lists solely in-frame clones and lacks some. In the table there are 100,000 to 150,000 clones, 90% to 96% of which are singletons. The material sequenced was PBMCs. Receptors were obtained from a young man in good health and CMV-seronegative.

V gene TRBV5-4 combines with J gene TRBJ2-7; weak D call: TRBD2 (6 bases). Trimming removed 0 bases from V and 12 bases from J, with 10 bases in between. This CDR3 comprises 11 residues. Germline CDR1 and CDR2: SGHNT and YYREEE (reference sequence). The CDR3 is CASSLAGESYF. The CDR3, as DNA: TGTGCCAGCAGCTTGGCGGGGGAATCGTACTTC.

This rearrangement joins TRBV4-2 to TRBJ2-2; D uncertain. The CDR3 extends over 15 amino acids. V gave up 6 bases and J gave up 3 bases, with 14 bases separating them. Germline V gives CDR1 LGHNA, CDR2 YNFKEQ. The CDR3 is CASRDPNRHTGELFF. The CDR3, as DNA: TGTGCCAGCAGGGATCCGAACAGACACACCGGGGAGCTGTTTTTT.

Here the CDR3 reads CASSLDTGQKYF. CDR3 coding DNA: TGTGCCAGCAGCTTAGATACGGGACAGAAGTACTTC. The chain uses TRBV11-3 and TRBJ2-7; 7 bases are shared with TRBD1. The V gene end was trimmed by 0 bases and the J gene end by 11 bases; junction bases not matched to a gene: 4. This CDR3 region has 12 residues. Germline loops: CDR1 SGHNT, CDR2 YENEEA.

The CDR3 is CAMSSRGLVYGYTF. The CDR3 coding sequence is TGTGCCATGTCGTCCAGGGGGCTGGTTTATGGCTACACCTTC. V gene TRBV30 combines with J gene TRBJ1-2; 8 bases fit TRBD1. The CDR3 runs to 14 residues. V shed 8 bases, J shed 5 bases, and the junction held 13 bases outside the gene matches. CDR1 is GTSNPN and CDR2 is SVGIG in the germline V gene (reference sequence).

This chain links TRBV2 with TRBJ1-1, with a possible D match to TRBD1 (5 bases). V lost 9 bases to trimming and J lost 4 bases, with 18 bases between them. The length of the CDR3 is 14 residues. Germline values: CDR1 SNHLY, CDR2 FYNNEI. The DNA of the CDR3 is TGTGCCAGTGGTAACCAGGGCTTGGGCACTGAAGCTTTCTTT. This gives the protein CASGNQGLGTEAFF.

This chain connects TRBV28 to TRBJ1-4; D unclear. Trimming left V 3 bases short and J 8 bases short, with 10 bases between. This CDR3 region has 13 residues. Germline CDR1 and CDR2: MDHEN and SYDVKM. The CDR3 reads CASSLRSVEKLFF. In nucleotides, the CDR3 is TGTGCCAGCAGTTTGAGATCTGTGGAAAAACTGTTTTTT.

The J gene is TRBJ2-1, the V gene TRBV7-9, with a possible D match to TRBD1 (5 bases). This CDR3 spans 16 amino acids. Germline-derived CDR1 and CDR2 are SEHNR and FQNEAQ (reference sequence). Trimming took 4 bases from V and 2 from J, leaving 15 bases between them. In DNA form, the CDR3 reads TGTGCCAGCAGCTCGACCCAGACAGCCGCCTACAATGAGCAGTTCTTC. Protein product: CASSSTQTAAYNEQFF.

This clone appeared once. V is TRBV28 and J is TRBJ1-1; TRBD1 might be the D (5 bases). The V end was cut by 3 bases, the J end by 4 bases, with 15 bases between. The CDR3 loop spans 15 amino acids. CDR1 is MDHEN and CDR2 is SYDVKM in the germline V gene. CDR3 DNA sequence: TGTGCCAGCAGTTTGGAAAGGGGCGTAACCACTGAAGCTTTCTTT. It encodes CASSLERGVTTEAFF.

J is TRBJ2-1 and V is TRBV2, with TRBD2 as a possible D gene (6 bases). The ends were cut back, 8 bases at V and 14 bases at J, with 19 bases in the middle. The germline gives CDR1 SNHLY, CDR2 FYNNEI. CDR3 length: 12 residues. The DNA for the CDR3 is TGTGCCAGCGGTCCCCGGGTAGCGGTCGAGTTCTTC. Encoded protein: CASGPRVAVEFF.

The chain uses TRBV11-3 and TRBJ2-2; 9 positions match TRBD2. From germline, CDR1 is SGHNT and CDR2 YENEEA. V lost 9 bases to trimming and J lost 3 bases; unmatched junction nucleotides: 17. This CDR3 has 18 amino acids. CDR3 sequence (DNA): TGTGCCAGTAGTCCCGTAGATTTAGCGGGAGAGGACACCGGGGAGCTGTTTTTT. As protein: CASSPVDLAGEDTGELFF.

The V gene is TRBV27, the J gene TRBJ2-3; 12 nucleotides agree with TRBD2. The CDR3 is 16 residues long. Germline V CDR1 and CDR2: MNHEY, SMNVEV (reference sequence). V shed 5 bases, J shed 2 bases, and the junction held 5 bases outside the gene matches. CDR3: CASSALAGGDTDTQYF. CDR3 in DNA: TGTGCCAGCAGTGCACTAGCGGGAGGCGACACAGATACGCAGTATTTT.

The DNA for the CDR3 is TGTGCCAGCAGAGGACTAGCGGGACGAGAGACCCAGTACTTC. It is translated as CASRGLAGRETQYF. The chain uses TRBV28 and TRBJ2-5; 12 positions match TRBD2. CDR3 length equals 14 residues. Germline CDR1 and CDR2: MDHEN and SYDVKM. V shed 6 bases and J 4 bases; nucleotides not matched to a gene: 3.

The chain employs TRBV6-5 and TRBJ2-7; the D gene is possibly TRBD2 (6 bases). This CDR3 comprises 14 residues. V lost 2 bases, J lost 7 bases, and 15 bases lay in between. CDR1 is MNHEY and CDR2 is SVGAGI in the germline V gene. The CDR3 nucleotides read TGTGCCAGCAGTTACGAACTGGGGGGTGGGGAGCAGTACTTC. Translating it yields CASSYELGGGEQYF.

A single count supports this clone. This chain joins TRBV28 and TRBJ1-4; D unresolved. The CDR3 is 14 amino acids. V was pared by 11 bases and J by 0 bases, with 13 bases between. Per the germline V gene, CDR1 is MDHEN and CDR2 is SYDVKM. The CDR3 region has the DNA TGTGCCGCGAGCCTAGGTTCAACTAATGAAAAACTGTTTTTT. Amino acids: CAASLGSTNEKLFF.

The chain uses TRBV1 and TRBJ2-1; the table's D call TRBD2 went unverified against the DNA. TRBV1 is reported as a pseudogene. The CDR3 extends over 16 amino acids. The CDR3 bases are TGCACCAGCAGCCCCCGGCTAGCGGGAACGTACAATGAGCAGTTCTTC. Protein sequence: CTSSPRLAGTYNEQFF.

The sample holds one count of this clone. The chain recombines TRBV5-5 with TRBJ2-7; 9 positions agree with TRBD1. Trimming took 5 bases from V and 4 from J; bases not matched to a gene: 19. The CDR3 totals 18 residues. Germline CDR1 is SGHKS and CDR2 is YYEKEE (reference sequence). The CDR3 region has the DNA TGTGCCAGCAGTCCCCGGGACAGGGCAAACCCTCTCCTATACGAGCAGTACTTC. It specifies CASSPRDRANPLLYEQYF.

In this sample, this clone turned up a few times. The chain combines TRBV28 with TRBJ2-7, with D possibly being TRBD1 (5 bases). CDR3 size: 12 residues. Per germline, CDR1 MDHEN and CDR2 SYDVKM. The ends were cut back, 7 bases at V and 4 bases at J, with 11 bases in the middle. Written as DNA, the CDR3 is TGTGCCAGCACCCTCCAGGGATACGAGCAGTACTTC. Amino acid sequence: CASTLQGYEQYF.

The CDR3 here is CASSVHREGYTF. The CDR3, as DNA: TGTGCCAGCAGCGTCCACAGGGAAGGCTACACCTTC. V usage is TRBV5-5 and J usage is TRBJ1-2, with D possibly TRBD1 on 6 matching bases. This CDR3 is 12 amino acids long. The V gene's germline CDR1 is SGHKS and CDR2 YYEKEE (reference sequence). V was trimmed by 4 bases and J by 8 bases, leaving 12 bases between them.

The chain uses TRBV11-3 and TRBJ1-2, with D uncertain. The CDR3 length is 14 residues. The germline gives CDR1 SGHNT, CDR2 YENEEA. V was trimmed by 5 bases and J by 0 bases, leaving 10 bases between them. This CDR3 is CASSPAGANYGYTF. In DNA, the CDR3 is TGTGCCAGCAGCCCGGCCGGAGCTAACTATGGCTACACCTTC.

The chain has TRBV10-3 and TRBJ1-1; maybe TRBD1 (5 bases). Per germline, CDR1 ENHRY and CDR2 SYGVKD. The CDR3 is made up of 14 amino acids. V was clipped by 6 bases and J by 0 bases, with 11 bases between them. CDR3 protein: CAIRDLGVNTEAFF. The CDR3 DNA is TGTGCCATCAGGGATCTAGGGGTGAACACTGAAGCTTTCTTT.

The sample holds one count of this clone. The V gene is TRBV6-6, the J gene TRBJ2-1; 11 bases agree with TRBD2. The CDR3 sequence is 16 residues long. Germline trimming cut 1 base from V and 9 bases from J; bases unmatched to any gene: 8. Germline CDR1 is MNHNY and CDR2 is SVGAGI (reference sequence). The CDR3 here is CASSYWVAGGPGEQFF. CDR3 nucleotides: TGTGCCAGCAGTTACTGGGTAGCGGGAGGGCCGGGTGAGCAGTTCTTC.

This clone has a single count. The V call is TRBV28, the J call TRBJ2-3; a possible D gene is TRBD1 (5 bases). Germline V gives CDR1 MDHEN, CDR2 SYDVKM. The CDR3 length is 14 residues. The V end lost 2 bases, the J end lost 4 bases, and 10 bases lay between the germline ends. CDR3 nucleotides: TGTGCCAGCAGTTTAAGGGGCGGATCAGATACGCAGTATTTT. The encoded protein is CASSLRGGSDTQYF.

The chain links TRBV28 to TRBJ2-1; 11 bases fit TRBD1. Germline lookup yields CDR1 MDHEN and CDR2 SYDVKM. Trimming took 4 bases from V and 4 from J; bases not matched to a gene: 3. The CDR3 length is 15 residues. This chain's CDR3 is CASSWTGGRYNEQFF. CDR3 in DNA: TGTGCCAGCAGTTGGACAGGGGGCCGATACAATGAGCAGTTCTTC.

V usage is TRBV4-2 and J usage is TRBJ2-7, with a weak D call TRBD2 (6 bases). The germline V gene has CDR1 LGHNA and CDR2 YNFKEQ. V was pared by 8 bases and J by 5 bases, with 31 bases between. This CDR3 has 18 amino acids. The CDR3 here is CASANGLLAGPGWNEQYF. The CDR3 DNA follows: TGTGCCAGCGCTAACGGCCTATTGGCGGGACCCGGATGGAACGAGCAGTACTTC.

As DNA, the CDR3 is TGTGCCAGCAGTTGGCGTACTGAAGGACTAGCCAAAAACATTCAGTACTTC. It codes for CASSWRTEGLAKNIQYF. The chain has TRBV27 and TRBJ2-4; the D gene is possibly TRBD2 (5 bases). The CDR3 is made up of 17 amino acids. The germline V and J ends were trimmed by 4 bases and 0 bases, with 16 bases remaining between them. Germline loops: CDR1 MNHEY, CDR2 SMNVEV (reference sequence).